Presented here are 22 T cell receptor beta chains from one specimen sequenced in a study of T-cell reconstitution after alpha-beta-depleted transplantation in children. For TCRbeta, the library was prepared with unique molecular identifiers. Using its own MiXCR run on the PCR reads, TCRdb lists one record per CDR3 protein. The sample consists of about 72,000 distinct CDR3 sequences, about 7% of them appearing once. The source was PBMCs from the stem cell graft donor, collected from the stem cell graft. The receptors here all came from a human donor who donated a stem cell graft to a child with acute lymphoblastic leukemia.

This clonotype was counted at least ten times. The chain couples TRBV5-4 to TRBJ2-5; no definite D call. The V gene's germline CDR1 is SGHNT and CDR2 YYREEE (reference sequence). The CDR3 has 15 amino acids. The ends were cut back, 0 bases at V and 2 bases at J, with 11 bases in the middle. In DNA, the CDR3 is TGTGCCAGCAGCTTGGACGGCGGTGGGCAAGAGACCCAGTACTTC. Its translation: CASSLDGGGQETQYF.

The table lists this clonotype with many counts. Here the CDR3 DNA reads TGTGCCAGCTTTCTTGAGGGTTTTCCCTACGAGCAGTACTTC. The encoded protein is CASFLEGFPYEQYF. The chain combines TRBV5-6 with TRBJ2-7; the D gene is possibly TRBD2 (5 bases). There are 14 residues in the CDR3. Trimming stripped 7 bases from V and 2 bases from J, with 16 bases between. Germline CDR1 SGHDT, CDR2 YYEEEE.

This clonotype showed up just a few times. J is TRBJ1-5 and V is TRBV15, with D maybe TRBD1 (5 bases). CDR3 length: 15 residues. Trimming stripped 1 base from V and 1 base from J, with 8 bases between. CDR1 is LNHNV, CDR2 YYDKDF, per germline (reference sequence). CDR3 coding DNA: TGTGCCACCAGCAGAGTGGGGCAGAGCAATCAGCCCCAGCATTTT. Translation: CATSRVGQSNQPQHF. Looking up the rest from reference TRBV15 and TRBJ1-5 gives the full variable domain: DAMVIQNPRYQVTQFGKPVTLSCSQTLNHNVMYWYQQKSSQAPKLLFHYYDKDFNNEADTPDNFQSRRPNTSFCFLDIRSPGLGDTAMYLCATSRVGQSNQPQHFGDGTRLSIL.

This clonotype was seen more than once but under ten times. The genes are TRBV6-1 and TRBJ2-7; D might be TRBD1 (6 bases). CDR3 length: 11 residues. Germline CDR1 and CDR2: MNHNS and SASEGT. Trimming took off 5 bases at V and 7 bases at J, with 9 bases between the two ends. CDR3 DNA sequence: TGTGCCAGCAGTTATACAGGGGAGCAGTACTTC. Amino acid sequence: CASSYTGEQYF.

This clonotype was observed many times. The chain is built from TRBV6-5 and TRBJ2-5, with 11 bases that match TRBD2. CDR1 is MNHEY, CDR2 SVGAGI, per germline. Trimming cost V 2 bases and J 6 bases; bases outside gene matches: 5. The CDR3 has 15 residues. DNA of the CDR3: TGTGCCAGCAGTTACCTAGCGGGAGGTGAGAAGACCCAGTACTTC. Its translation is CASSYLAGGEKTQYF.

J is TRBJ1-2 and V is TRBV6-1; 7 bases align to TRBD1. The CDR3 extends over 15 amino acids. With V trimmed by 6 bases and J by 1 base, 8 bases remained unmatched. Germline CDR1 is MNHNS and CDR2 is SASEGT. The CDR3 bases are TGTGCCAGCAGAAGCAGGGGGGACCATAACTATGGCTACACCTTC. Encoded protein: CASRSRGDHNYGYTF.

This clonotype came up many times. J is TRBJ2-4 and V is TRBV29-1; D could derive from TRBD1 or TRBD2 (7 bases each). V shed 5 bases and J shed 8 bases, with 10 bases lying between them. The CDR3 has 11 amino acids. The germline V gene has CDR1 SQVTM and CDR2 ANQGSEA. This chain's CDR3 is CSVQGGDIQYF. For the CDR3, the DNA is TGCAGCGTTCAGGGGGGGGACATTCAGTACTTC.

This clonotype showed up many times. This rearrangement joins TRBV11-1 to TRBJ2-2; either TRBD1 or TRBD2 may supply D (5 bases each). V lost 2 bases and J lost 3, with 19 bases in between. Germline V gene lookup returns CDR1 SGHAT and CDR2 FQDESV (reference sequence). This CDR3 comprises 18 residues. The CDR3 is CASSLREFRDHYTGELFF. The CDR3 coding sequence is TGTGCCAGCAGCTTACGAGAGTTCCGGGACCACTACACCGGGGAGCTGTTTTTT.

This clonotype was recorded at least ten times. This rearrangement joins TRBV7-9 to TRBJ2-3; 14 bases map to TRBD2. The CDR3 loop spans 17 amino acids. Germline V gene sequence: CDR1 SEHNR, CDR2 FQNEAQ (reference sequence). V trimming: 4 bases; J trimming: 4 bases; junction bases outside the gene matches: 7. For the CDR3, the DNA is TGTGCCAGCAGCTCTATGCCGGGACTAGCGGGAGCAGATACGCAGTATTTT. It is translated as CASSSMPGLAGADTQYF.

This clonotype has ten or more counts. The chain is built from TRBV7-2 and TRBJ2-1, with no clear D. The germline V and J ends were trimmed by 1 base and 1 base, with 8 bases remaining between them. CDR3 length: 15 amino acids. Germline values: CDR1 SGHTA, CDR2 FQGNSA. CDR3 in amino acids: CASSLEVGSYNEQFF. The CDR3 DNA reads TGTGCCAGCAGCTTAGAGGTGGGTTCCTACAATGAGCAGTTCTTC. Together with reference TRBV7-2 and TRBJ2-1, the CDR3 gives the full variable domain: GAGVSQSPSNKVTEKGKDVELRCDPISGHTALYWYRQSLGQGLEFLIYFQGNSAPDKSGLPSDRFSAERTGGSVSTLTIQRTQQEDSAVYLCASSLEVGSYNEQFFGPGTRLTVL.

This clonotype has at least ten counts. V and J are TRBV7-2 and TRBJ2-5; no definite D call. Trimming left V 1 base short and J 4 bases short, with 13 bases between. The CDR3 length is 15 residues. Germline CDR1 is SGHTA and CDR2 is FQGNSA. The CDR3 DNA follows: TGTGCCAGCAGCTTAGATGTTGATCTCGGAGAGACCCAGTACTTC. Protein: CASSLDVDLGETQYF. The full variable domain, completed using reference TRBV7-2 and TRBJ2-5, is GAGVSQSPSNKVTEKGKDVELRCDPISGHTALYWYRQSLGQGLEFLIYFQGNSAPDKSGLPSDRFSAERTGGSVSTLTIQRTQQEDSAVYLCASSLDVDLGETQYFGPGTRLLVL.

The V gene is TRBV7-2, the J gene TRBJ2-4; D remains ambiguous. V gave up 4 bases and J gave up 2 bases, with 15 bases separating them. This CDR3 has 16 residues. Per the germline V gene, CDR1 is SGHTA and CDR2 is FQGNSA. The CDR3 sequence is CASSSFDSAPKNIQYF. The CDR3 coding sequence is TGTGCCAGCAGCTCCTTTGATTCGGCTCCCAAAAACATTCAGTACTTC.

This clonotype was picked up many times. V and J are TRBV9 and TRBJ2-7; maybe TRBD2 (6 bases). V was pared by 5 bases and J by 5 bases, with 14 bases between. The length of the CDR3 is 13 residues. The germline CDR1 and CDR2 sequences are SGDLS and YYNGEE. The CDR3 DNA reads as TGTGCCAGCAGTGGAGGGGTTGGCCACGAGCAGTACTTC. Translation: CASSGGVGHEQYF.

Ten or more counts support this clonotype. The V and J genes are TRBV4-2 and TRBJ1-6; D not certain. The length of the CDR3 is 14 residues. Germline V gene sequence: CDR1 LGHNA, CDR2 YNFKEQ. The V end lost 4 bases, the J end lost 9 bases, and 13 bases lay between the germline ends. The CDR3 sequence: CASSPNGVSSPLHF. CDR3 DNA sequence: TGTGCCAGCAGCCCGAACGGGGTGAGTTCACCCCTCCACTTT.

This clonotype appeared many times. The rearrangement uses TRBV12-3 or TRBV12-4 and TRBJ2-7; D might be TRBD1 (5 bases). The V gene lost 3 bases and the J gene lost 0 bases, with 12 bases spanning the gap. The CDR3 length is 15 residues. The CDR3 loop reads CASSLSDRNSYEQYF. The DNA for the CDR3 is TGTGCCAGCAGTTTGTCCGACAGAAACTCCTACGAGCAGTACTTC.

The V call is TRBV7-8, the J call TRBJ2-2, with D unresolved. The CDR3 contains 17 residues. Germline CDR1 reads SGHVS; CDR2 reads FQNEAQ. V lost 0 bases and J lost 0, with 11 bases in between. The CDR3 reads CASSLAPDGPNTGELFF. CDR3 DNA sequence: TGTGCCAGCAGCTTAGCTCCTGACGGTCCGAACACCGGGGAGCTGTTTTTT.

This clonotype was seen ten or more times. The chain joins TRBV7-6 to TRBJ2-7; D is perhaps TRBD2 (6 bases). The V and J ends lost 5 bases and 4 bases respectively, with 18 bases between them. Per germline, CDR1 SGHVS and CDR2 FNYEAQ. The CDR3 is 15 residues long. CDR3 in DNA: TGTGCCAGCAGCACCAACTCCGGGACTTCTTACGAGCAGTACTTC. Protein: CASSTNSGTSYEQYF.

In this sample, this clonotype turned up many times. CDR3 DNA sequence: TGTGCCAGCAGCCCAAGAGATGGGGGCCGAGGGCTAGCTGCGAATGAGCAGTTCTTC. It codes for CASSPRDGGRGLAANEQFF. The chain is built from TRBV7-6 and TRBJ2-1, with TRBD1 as a possible D gene (6 bases). This CDR3 spans 19 amino acids. Germline loops: CDR1 SGHVS, CDR2 FNYEAQ. Deletions cut 5 bases from V and 7 bases from J, with 30 bases between.

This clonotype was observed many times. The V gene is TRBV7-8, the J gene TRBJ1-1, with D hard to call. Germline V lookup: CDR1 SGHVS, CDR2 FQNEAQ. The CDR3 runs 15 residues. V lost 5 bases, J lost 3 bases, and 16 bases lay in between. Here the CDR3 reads CASSHGRAPDTEAFF. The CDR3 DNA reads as TGTGCCAGCAGCCATGGTAGGGCCCCGGACACTGAAGCTTTCTTT.

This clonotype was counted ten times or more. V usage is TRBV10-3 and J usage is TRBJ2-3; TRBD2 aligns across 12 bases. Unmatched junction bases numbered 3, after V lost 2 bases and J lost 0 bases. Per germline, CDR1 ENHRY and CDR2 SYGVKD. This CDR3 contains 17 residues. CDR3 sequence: CAISEPTSGRSTDTQYF. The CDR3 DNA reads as TGTGCCATCAGTGAGCCCACTAGCGGGAGGAGCACAGATACGCAGTATTTT.

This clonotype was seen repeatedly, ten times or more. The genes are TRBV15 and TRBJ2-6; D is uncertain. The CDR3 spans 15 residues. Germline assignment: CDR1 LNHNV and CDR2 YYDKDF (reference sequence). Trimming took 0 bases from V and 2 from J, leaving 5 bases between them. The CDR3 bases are TGTGCCACCAGCAGAGAACAGCCTGGGGCCAACGTCCTGACTTTC. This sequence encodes CATSREQPGANVLTF. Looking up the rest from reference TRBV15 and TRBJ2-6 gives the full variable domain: DAMVIQNPRYQVTQFGKPVTLSCSQTLNHNVMYWYQQKSSQAPKLLFHYYDKDFNNEADTPDNFQSRRPNTSFCFLDIRSPGLGDTAMYLCATSREQPGANVLTFGAGSRLTVL.

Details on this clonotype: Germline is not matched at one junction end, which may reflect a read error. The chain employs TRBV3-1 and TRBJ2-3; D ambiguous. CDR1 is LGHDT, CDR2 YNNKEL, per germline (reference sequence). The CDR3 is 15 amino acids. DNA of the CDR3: TGTGCCAGCAGCCAAGAAGGGCAGAGCACAGATCCGCAGTATTTT. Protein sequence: CASSQEGQSTDPQYF.